This entry lists 9 T cell receptor beta chains sequenced from one sample in a study of blood T cell repertoires in COVID-19. Data came from immunoSEQ multiplex PCR; TCRdb stores just in-frame clones and leaves some out. This sample has about 290,000 clones, with roughly 80% found just once. Sequencing was done on a sample of peripheral blood. The receptors derive from a woman aged 45-60 years with active or convalescent COVID-19.

J is TRBJ1-2 and V is TRBV27; perhaps TRBD1 as D (6 bases). The CDR3 is 16 residues long. CDR1 MNHEY and CDR2 SMNVEV come from the germline V gene (reference sequence). V was cut by 6 bases and J by 3 bases, with 20 bases left in between. The CDR3 loop reads CASRRRRDMYHYGYTF. CDR3 nucleotide sequence: TGTGCCAGCAGACGTCGCCGGGACATGTACCACTATGGCTACACCTTC.

The gene calls are TRBV7-8 and TRBJ1-1; D unclear. This CDR3 has 13 amino acids. Germline-derived CDR1 and CDR2 are SGHVS and FQNEAQ. Trimming stripped 4 bases from V and 10 bases from J, with 16 bases between. The CDR3 DNA reads as TGTGCCAGCAGCTCCTCTGACTCCGACGGAGCTTTCTTT. This sequence encodes CASSSSDSDGAFF.

The chain joins TRBV24-1 to TRBJ1-2; TRBD1 might be the D (5 bases). The V gene lost 2 bases and the J gene lost 3 bases, with 12 bases spanning the gap. CDR3 length equals 15 residues. In germline, CDR1 is KGHDR, CDR2 SFDVKD. CDR3 residues: CATSDSRVRDYGYTF. As DNA, the CDR3 is TGTGCCACCAGTGATTCCAGGGTACGCGACTATGGCTACACCTTC.

This sequence joins TRBV10-3 and TRBJ2-6; maybe TRBD1 (6 bases). Trimming removed 3 bases at V and 1 base at J, with 7 bases between. There are 15 residues in the CDR3. The germline CDR1 and CDR2 sequences are ENHRY and SYGVKD. The DNA for the CDR3 is TGTGCCATCAGTGAACAGGGTTCTGGGGCCAACGTCCTGACTTTC. Its translation: CAISEQGSGANVLTF.

The chain's CDR3 is CASSAGQGTLNTGELFF. Written as DNA, the CDR3 is TGTGCCAGCAGCGCGGGACAGGGGACTCTTAACACCGGGGAGCTGTTTTTT. This sequence joins TRBV9 and TRBJ2-2; 10 positions match TRBD1. This CDR3 contains 17 residues. V shed 3 bases and J 2 bases; nucleotides not matched to a gene: 7. Germline V gene lookup returns CDR1 SGDLS and CDR2 YYNGEE.

The chain joins TRBV27 to TRBJ1-6; 9 bases are a match to TRBD1. The CDR3 is made up of 16 amino acids. Looked up from germline, CDR1 is MNHEY and CDR2 is SMNVEV (reference sequence). V lost 4 bases, J lost 8 bases, and 9 bases stayed unmatched. The CDR3 DNA reads TGTGCCAGCAGTTCGACAGGGGGTAAGGGCCATTCACCCCTCCACTTT. Amino acid sequence: CASSSTGGKGHSPLHF.

The rearrangement uses TRBV20-1 and TRBJ1-1; no reliable D call. CDR3 size: 10 residues. Germline values: CDR1 DFQATT, CDR2 SNEGSKA (reference sequence). Deletions cut 4 bases from V and 3 bases from J, with 3 bases between. The CDR3 coding sequence is TGCAGTGCTACCGACACTGAAGCTTTCTTT. This codes for CSATDTEAFF.

This clone was picked up many times. The chain couples TRBV19 to TRBJ2-7; 9 bases are a match to TRBD1. CDR1 and CDR2 (germline): LNHDA, SQIVND (reference sequence). J was trimmed by 5 bases and V by 4 bases; bases with no gene match: 3. This CDR3 is 13 amino acids long. The CDR3 DNA is TGTGCCAGTAGTAACAGGGGGCAAGACGAGCAGTACTTC. Translated, it gives CASSNRGQDEQYF.

The rearrangement links TRBV28 to TRBJ1-2; a possible D gene is TRBD1 (5 bases). Germline V gene data show CDR1 as MDHEN and CDR2 as SYDVKM. V lost 6 bases to trimming and J lost 8 bases, with 25 bases between them. This CDR3 has 16 amino acids. CDR3 sequence: CASSPPPGGGGRGYTF. The CDR3 DNA sequence: TGTGCCAGCAGCCCTCCCCCCGGCGGGGGGGGGAGGGGCTACACCTTC.